This TCR beta chain was obtained from a study of shared clonotypes between healthy human individuals. The CDR3 loop spans 16 amino acids. Trimming removed 3 bases from V and 3 bases from J; junction bases left unmatched: 8. From germline, CDR1 is MNHEY and CDR2 SMNVEV (reference sequence). Sequencing used immunoSEQ multiplex PCR; TCRdb keeps in-frame clones, though not all of them. The table shows some 470,000 clones, with less than 80% occurring only once. This clone was recorded many times. This sequence joins TRBV27 and TRBJ1-2, with TRBD1 identical over 9 bases. Sequencing was carried out using PBMCs. The sequence was obtained from a woman in her thirties or forties in good health. Some clones in this sample may be carry-over from other donors' samples. The CDR3 DNA sequence: TGTGCCAGCAGTTTCCTCCGGACAGGGGCGTACTATGGCTACACCTTC. Its translation is CASSFLRTGAYYGYTF.